The rows below give T cell receptor beta chains drawn from one sample of a study of radiotherapy plus CTLA-4 blockade in lung cancer. The assay was immunoSEQ multiplex PCR, and TCRdb's table has in-frame clones only and misses some. The sample has around 80,000 clones, over 70% seen once. Material: peripheral blood, obtained from a patient treated with radiotherapy plus ipilimumab. These receptor sequences come from a human donor with non-small cell lung cancer whose response to radiotherapy plus ipilimumab could not be evaluated. Some clones in this sample may be carry-over from other donors' samples. The CDR3 runs from the conserved cysteine through the conserved F or W.

v_gene | CDR3aa
TRBV4-1 | CASSPQAGAPSLDEAFF
TRBV6-1 | CASSPQGENEKLFF
TRBV5-6 | CASSSTGLDGYTF
TRBV5-4 | CASSRGQFGNTIYF
TRBV19 | CASTVTSGIGGELFF
TRBV9 | CASSPGTGNYGYTF
TRBV5-1 | CASSLGAGATISTDTQYF
TRBV10-3 | CAISEVGQGQETQYF
TRBV7-9 | CASSTLATELNTGELFF
TRBV7-9 | CASSPPGTANEAFF
TRBV5-1 | CASSLTGGPVQETQYF
TRBV4-1 | CASSQTGTQEKLFF
TRBV19 | CASSMGVASRGETQYF
TRBV7-2 | CASSSQGTYSNQPQHF
TRBV5-4 | CASSSAGQMAYGYTF
TRBV10-3 | CATNRGLGLNQPQHF
TRBV11-2 | CASSSIFF
TRBV4-3 | CASSQDKTGSSRELFF
TRBV15 | CATSRDEFYGYTF
TRBV19 | CASSMSGDRDEGTYEQYF
TRBV27 | CASSLSSGGFSEQFF
TRBV5-1 | CASSEGLAGGRRTGELFF
TRBV29-1 | CSAANSQPEKLFF
TRBV6-1 | CASSEQTYVEQYF
TRBV4-3 | CASSQAGGAGGTDTQYF
TRBV6-5 | CASSQQGDWYGYTF
TRBV6-5 | CASSYSQGYTGELFF
TRBV19 | CASSLVFIQGSNIQYF
TRBV29-1 | CSVGGQGGRSPDTQYF
TRBV13 | CASSLRVMADPGANHGYTF
TRBV5-1 | CASSAGQGTSEQYF
TRBV6-5 | CASSTANYGYTF
TRBV5-4 | CASSAYSGREQYF
TRBV4-2 | CASSQDRADSQYF
TRBV4-1 | CASSQILNYGYTF
TRBV6-5 | CASSYTAGGLYNEQFF
TRBV7-8 | CASSFPGLAGTYEQYF
TRBV7-3 | CASSSQGIGELFF
TRBV6-1 | CASSGQYEVVGTEAFF
TRBV2 | CASSGTYENIQYF
TRBV10-3 | CAISSGTSRETQYF
TRBV19 | CASGRNTIYF
TRBV5-1 | CASSFGQVNTDTQYF